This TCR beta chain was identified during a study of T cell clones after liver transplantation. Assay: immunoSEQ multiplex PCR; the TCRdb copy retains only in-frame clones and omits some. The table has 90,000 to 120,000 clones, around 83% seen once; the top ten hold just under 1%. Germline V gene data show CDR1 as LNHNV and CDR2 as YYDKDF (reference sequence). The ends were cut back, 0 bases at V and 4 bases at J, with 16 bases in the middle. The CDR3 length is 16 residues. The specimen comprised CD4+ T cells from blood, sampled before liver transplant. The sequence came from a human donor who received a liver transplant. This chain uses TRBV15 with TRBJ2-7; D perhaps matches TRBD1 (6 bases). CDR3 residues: CATSRERGQFSYEQYF. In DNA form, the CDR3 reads TGTGCCACCAGCAGAGAGCGCGGACAGTTTTCTTACGAGCAGTACTTC.